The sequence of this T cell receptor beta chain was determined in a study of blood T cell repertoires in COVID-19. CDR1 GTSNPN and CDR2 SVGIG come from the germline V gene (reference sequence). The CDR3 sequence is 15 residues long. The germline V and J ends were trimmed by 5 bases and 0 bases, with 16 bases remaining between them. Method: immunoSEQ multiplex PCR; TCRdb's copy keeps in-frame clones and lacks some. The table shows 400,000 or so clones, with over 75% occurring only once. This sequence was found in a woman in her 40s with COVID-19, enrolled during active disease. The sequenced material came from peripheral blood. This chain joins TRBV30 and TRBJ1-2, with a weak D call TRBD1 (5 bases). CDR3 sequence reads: CAWDTGAGTNYGYTF. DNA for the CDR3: TGTGCCTGGGATACAGGAGCCGGTACTAACTATGGCTACACCTTC.